This T cell receptor (beta chain) is from a study of blood T cell repertoires in COVID-19. The assay was immunoSEQ multiplex PCR, and TCRdb's table has in-frame clones only and misses some. This table has about 190,000 clones, 86% appearing once. The study drew participants aged about 18 to 89 years from fewer than 30 US areas. V lost 0 bases and J lost 4; bases outside the gene matches: 7. CDR3 size: 15 residues. Germline V lookup: CDR1 SGHRS, CDR2 YFSETQ. The rearrangement uses TRBV5-1 and TRBJ2-7, with 7 bases that match TRBD1. The sequence derives from a woman aged 25 to 39 who had recovered from COVID-19. Sequenced sample: PBMCs or T cells enriched from blood (not recorded which). The CDR3 is CASSLGDSYTYEQYF. The CDR3 DNA reads as TGCGCCAGCAGCTTGGGGGACAGTTATACTTACGAGCAGTACTTC.